This T cell receptor beta chain stems from a study of patients with pleural tuberculosis (dated by TCRdb to 2013 to 2016). Taken from the germline V gene (reference sequence), the CDR1 and CDR2 loops are PRHDT and FYEKMQ. V is clipped by 5 bases and J by 0 bases, and the sequence between their germline boundaries is 14 bases long. The CDR3 covers 16 residues, taking in both the cysteine and the phenylalanine. Just the 48-base CDR3 DNA is kept, in frame starting at base 1. This clonotype was detected ten times or more. The antigen this receptor binds is unknown. No quality values exist for individual bases; no much larger clone is one base distant. TCRdb shows the sequencer as Illumina Genome Analyzer IIx. The public reads were quality trimmed at Q25 with fastp and then assembled into clones with MiXCR by TCRdb, keeping productive beta chains. A single entry per CDR3 protein holds the most common genes and DNA from its merged rows. This sample gives about 50,000 distinct CDR3 sequences in total; 6% to 8% of them show up just once. Of the sample, 15% to 20% is held by the ten largest clones.

This sequence uses TRBV13 and TRBJ1-5, and TRBD1 may be the D gene, going by 5 matching bases. This TCR was sampled from a human donor with pleural tuberculosis. The DNA is TGTGCCAGCAGCCCGCGTGGGGGGTATAGCAATCAGCCCCAGCATTTT. This codes for CASSPRGGYSNQPQHF.